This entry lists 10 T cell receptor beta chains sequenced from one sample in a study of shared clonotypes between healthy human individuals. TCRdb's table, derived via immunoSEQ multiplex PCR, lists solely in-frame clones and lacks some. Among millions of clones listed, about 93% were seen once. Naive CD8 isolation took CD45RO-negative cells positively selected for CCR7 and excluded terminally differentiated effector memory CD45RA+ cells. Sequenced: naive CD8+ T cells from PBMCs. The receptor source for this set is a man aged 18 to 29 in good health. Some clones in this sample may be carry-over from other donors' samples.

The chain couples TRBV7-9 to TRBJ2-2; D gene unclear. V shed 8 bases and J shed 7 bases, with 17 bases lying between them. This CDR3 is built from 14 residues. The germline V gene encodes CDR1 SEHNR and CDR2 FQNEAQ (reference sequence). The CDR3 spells CASQILTPDGELFF. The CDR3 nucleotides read TGTGCCAGCCAAATTTTGACCCCGGACGGGGAGCTGTTTTTT.

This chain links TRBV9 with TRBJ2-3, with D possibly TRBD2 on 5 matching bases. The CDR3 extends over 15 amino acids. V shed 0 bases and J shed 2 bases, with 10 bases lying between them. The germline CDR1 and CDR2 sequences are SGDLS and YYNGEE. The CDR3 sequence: CASSVVPGNTDTQYF. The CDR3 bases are TGTGCCAGCAGCGTAGTTCCGGGGAACACAGATACGCAGTATTTT.

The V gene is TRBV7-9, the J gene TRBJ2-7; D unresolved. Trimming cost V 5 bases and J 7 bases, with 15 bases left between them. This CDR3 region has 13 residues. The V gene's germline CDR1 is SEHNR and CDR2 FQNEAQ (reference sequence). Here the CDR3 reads CASSHPPRKEQYF. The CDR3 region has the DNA TGTGCCAGCAGCCACCCGCCCAGGAAGGAGCAGTACTTC.

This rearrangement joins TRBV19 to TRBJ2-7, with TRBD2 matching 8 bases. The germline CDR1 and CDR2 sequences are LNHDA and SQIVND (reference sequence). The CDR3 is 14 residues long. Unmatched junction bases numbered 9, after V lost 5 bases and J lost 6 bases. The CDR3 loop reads CASSPRGGPREQYF. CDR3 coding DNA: TGTGCCAGTAGTCCCCGCGGGGGGCCTCGCGAGCAGTACTTC. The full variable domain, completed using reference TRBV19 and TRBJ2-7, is DGGITQSPKYLFRKEGQNVTLSCEQNLNHDAMYWYRQDPGQGLRLIYYSQIVNDFQKGDIAEGYSVSREKKESFPLTVTSAQKNPTAFYLCASSPRGGPREQYFGPGTRLTVT.

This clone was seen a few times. The CDR3 reads CASGIPGEAFF. The CDR3 bases are TGTGCCAGCGGGATTCCCGGTGAAGCTTTCTTT. The V and J genes are TRBV6-5 and TRBJ1-1; D gene uncertain. CDR1 is MNHEY and CDR2 is SVGAGI in the germline V gene. Trimming cost V 8 bases and J 7 bases, with 11 bases left between them. The CDR3 totals 11 residues.

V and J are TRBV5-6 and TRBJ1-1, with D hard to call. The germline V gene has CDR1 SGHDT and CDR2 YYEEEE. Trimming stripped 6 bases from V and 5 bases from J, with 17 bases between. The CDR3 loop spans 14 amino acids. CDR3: CASTFGGPGTEAFF. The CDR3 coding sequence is TGTGCCAGCACCTTCGGTGGGCCGGGGACTGAAGCTTTCTTT.

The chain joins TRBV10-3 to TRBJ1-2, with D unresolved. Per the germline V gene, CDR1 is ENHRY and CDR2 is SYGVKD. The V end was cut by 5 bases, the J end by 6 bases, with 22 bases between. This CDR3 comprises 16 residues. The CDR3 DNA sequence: TGTGCCATCAGTCCCCGTACTGAGCTAACTGGGGATGGCTACACCTTC. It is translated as CAISPRTELTGDGYTF.

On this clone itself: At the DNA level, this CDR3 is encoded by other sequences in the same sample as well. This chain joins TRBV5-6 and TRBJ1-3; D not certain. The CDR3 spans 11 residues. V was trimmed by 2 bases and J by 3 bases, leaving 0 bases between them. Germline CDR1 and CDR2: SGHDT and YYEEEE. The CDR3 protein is CASSFGNTIYF. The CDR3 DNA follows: TGTGCCAGCAGCTTTGGAAACACCATATATTTT.

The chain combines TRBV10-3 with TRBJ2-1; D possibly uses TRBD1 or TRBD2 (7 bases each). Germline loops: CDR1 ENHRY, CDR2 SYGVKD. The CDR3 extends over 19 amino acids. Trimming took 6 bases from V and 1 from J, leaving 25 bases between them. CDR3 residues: CAISDREVSASGSYNEQFF. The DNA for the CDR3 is TGTGCCATCAGCGACAGGGAGGTCTCGGCTAGCGGATCCTACAATGAGCAGTTCTTC.

This CDR3 is CASSCRDRSRDHSNQPQHF. DNA for the CDR3: TGCGCCAGCAGCTGTAGGGACAGGTCGAGGGACCATAGCAATCAGCCCCAGCATTTT. The chain is built from TRBV5-1 and TRBJ1-5; TRBD1 matches at 8 bases. Trimming took 3 bases from V and 0 from J; bases not matched to a gene: 14. The germline V gene has CDR1 SGHRS and CDR2 YFSETQ. The CDR3 runs to 19 residues. Supplemented by reference TRBV5-1 and TRBJ1-5, the full variable domain reads KAGVTQTPRYLIKTRGQQVTLSCSPISGHRSVSWYQQTPGQGLQFLFEYFSETQRNKGNFPGRFSGRQFSNSRSEMNVSTLELGDSALYLCASSCRDRSRDHSNQPQHFGDGTRLSIL.